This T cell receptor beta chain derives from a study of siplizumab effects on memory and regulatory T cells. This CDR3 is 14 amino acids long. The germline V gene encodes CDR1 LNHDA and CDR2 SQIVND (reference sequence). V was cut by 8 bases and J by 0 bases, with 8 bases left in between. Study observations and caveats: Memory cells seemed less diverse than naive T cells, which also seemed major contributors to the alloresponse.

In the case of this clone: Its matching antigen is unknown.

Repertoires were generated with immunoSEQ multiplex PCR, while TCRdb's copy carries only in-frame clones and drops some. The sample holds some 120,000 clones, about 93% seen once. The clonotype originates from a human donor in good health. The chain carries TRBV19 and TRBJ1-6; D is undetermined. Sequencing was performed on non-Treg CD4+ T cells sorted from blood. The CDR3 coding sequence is TGTGCCAGTGGGAGCAGCTCCTATAATTCACCCCTCCACTTT. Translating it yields CASGSSSYNSPLHF.